A selection of T cell receptor beta chains follows, all from one sample in a study of post-analysis software for immune sequencing data. Via MiXCR, TCRdb re-called the PCR reads, giving one row per CDR3 protein. The sample contains about 540,000 distinct CDR3 sequences, around 31% of which appear only once. Sequencing used blood. Receptor source: a girl aged 2-17 years with multiple sclerosis. Both conserved end residues are part of each CDR3. Each record gives: D gene, V gene, J gene, clone size, CDR3 length, CDR3 DNA, CDR3 protein. A D gene is named only where the DNA matches it firmly. Expanded clones are given a class, and other clones once, few, many or no size at all.

d_call: -
v_call: TRBV7-9
j_call: TRBJ2-3
clone_size: -
cdr3_length: 15
cdr3_nt: TGTGCCAGCAGCTTAGGCCGTACTGGGACAGATACGCAGTATTTT
cdr3_aa: CASSLGRTGTDTQYF

d_call: -
v_call: TRBV21-1
j_call: TRBJ2-7
clone_size: -
cdr3_length: 13
cdr3_nt: TGTGCCAGCAGCCCCCGTCCTCGTCCTGGGCAGTACTTC
cdr3_aa: CASSPRPRPGQYF

d_call: -
v_call: TRBV5-6
j_call: TRBJ2-1
clone_size: -
cdr3_length: 11
cdr3_nt: TGTGCCAGCAGCTTGGGGTTTGAGCAGTTCTTC
cdr3_aa: CASSLGFEQFF

d_call: -
v_call: TRBV20-1
j_call: TRBJ1-4
clone_size: once
cdr3_length: 14
cdr3_nt: TGCAGTGCACACCTGGACCCTGCTAATGAAAAACTGTTTTTT
cdr3_aa: CSAHLDPANEKLFF

d_call: TRBD1
v_call: TRBV7-8
j_call: TRBJ2-1
clone_size: -
cdr3_length: 13
cdr3_nt: TGTGCCAGCAGCGATACAGGGGCCAATGAGCAGTTCTTC
cdr3_aa: CASSDTGANEQFF

d_call: -
v_call: TRBV20-1
j_call: TRBJ1-2
clone_size: few
cdr3_length: 15
cdr3_nt: TGCAGTGCTAGAGATCGGGGCGGCACTAACTATGGCTACACCTTC
cdr3_aa: CSARDRGGTNYGYTF

d_call: TRBD2
v_call: TRBV29-1
j_call: TRBJ2-2
clone_size: -
cdr3_length: 15
cdr3_nt: TGCAGCGTTCTAGGGACTAGCGGGGAGGCCGGGGAGCTGTTTTTT
cdr3_aa: CSVLGTSGEAGELFF

d_call: TRBD2
v_call: TRBV6-4
j_call: TRBJ2-1
clone_size: -
cdr3_length: 16
cdr3_nt: TGTGCCAGCAGTGACCCGTCTAGCGGGGGCAACAATGAGCAGTTCTTC
cdr3_aa: CASSDPSSGGNNEQFF

d_call: TRBD1
v_call: TRBV7-2
j_call: TRBJ1-1
clone_size: few
cdr3_length: 14
cdr3_nt: TGTGCCAGCACCCTGGACAGGGTAAGAACTGAAGCTTTCTTT
cdr3_aa: CASTLDRVRTEAFF

d_call: TRBD1
v_call: TRBV5-1
j_call: TRBJ2-1
clone_size: -
cdr3_length: 15
cdr3_nt: TGCGCCAGCACCGGGACAGGGGGAACCTACAATGAGCAGTTCTTC
cdr3_aa: CASTGTGGTYNEQFF

d_call: -
v_call: TRBV29-1
j_call: TRBJ1-5
clone_size: few
cdr3_length: 14
cdr3_nt: TGCAGCGTTGAAGACGGCAGCAGCAATCAGCCCCAGCATTTT
cdr3_aa: CSVEDGSSNQPQHF

d_call: -
v_call: TRBV20-1
j_call: TRBJ2-1
clone_size: few
cdr3_length: 13
cdr3_nt: TGCAGTGGGTGGCGGGCCCCATTTGATGAGCAGTTCTTC
cdr3_aa: CSGWRAPFDEQFF

d_call: -
v_call: TRBV20-1
j_call: TRBJ2-7
clone_size: few
cdr3_length: 14
cdr3_nt: TGCAGTGCTATCTACCGGACTTCAACCTACGAGCAGTACTTC
cdr3_aa: CSAIYRTSTYEQYF

d_call: TRBD2
v_call: TRBV29-1
j_call: TRBJ2-1
clone_size: few
cdr3_length: 13
cdr3_nt: TGCAGCTCCAGTCCCAGGCCGGGGGGTGAGCAGTTCTTC
cdr3_aa: CSSSPRPGGEQFF

d_call: TRBD1
v_call: TRBV12-3/TRBV12-4
j_call: TRBJ1-5
clone_size: few
cdr3_length: 15
cdr3_nt: TGTGCCAGCAGCCCCGACAGGGGTCGTAATCAGCCCCAGCATTTT
cdr3_aa: CASSPDRGRNQPQHF

d_call: TRBD2
v_call: TRBV20-1
j_call: TRBJ2-5
clone_size: few
cdr3_length: 16
cdr3_nt: TGCAGTGCTTCTCCGCTAGCGGGGGGAGACCAAGAGACCCAGTACTTC
cdr3_aa: CSASPLAGGDQETQYF

d_call: -
v_call: TRBV12-3/TRBV12-4
j_call: TRBJ2-6
clone_size: few
cdr3_length: 15
cdr3_nt: TGTGCCAGCAGTTTAAGGGGCGGTGGGGCCAACGTCCTGACTTTC
cdr3_aa: CASSLRGGGANVLTF

d_call: -
v_call: TRBV12-3/TRBV12-4
j_call: TRBJ2-7
clone_size: -
cdr3_length: 11
cdr3_nt: TGTGCCAGCAGTACCGCTGGGGAGCAGTACTTC
cdr3_aa: CASSTAGEQYF

d_call: -
v_call: TRBV10-3
j_call: TRBJ1-2
clone_size: -
cdr3_length: 12
cdr3_nt: TGTGCCATCAGTGAGGGGGCTCTTGGCTACACCTTC
cdr3_aa: CAISEGALGYTF

d_call: -
v_call: TRBV6-5
j_call: TRBJ1-2
clone_size: -
cdr3_length: 14
cdr3_nt: TGTGCCAGCAGTTATATTAACATCCCCGGAGGCTACACCTTC
cdr3_aa: CASSYINIPGGYTF

d_call: -
v_call: TRBV20-1
j_call: TRBJ2-2
clone_size: -
cdr3_length: 12
cdr3_nt: TGCAGTGCTAGAGATCTCGCTGGGGAGCTGTTTTTT
cdr3_aa: CSARDLAGELFF

d_call: -
v_call: TRBV3-1
j_call: TRBJ2-7
clone_size: -
cdr3_length: 14
cdr3_nt: TGTGCCAGCAGCAAGGGACGGCAAACCTACGAGCAGTACTTC
cdr3_aa: CASSKGRQTYEQYF

d_call: -
v_call: TRBV5-6
j_call: TRBJ1-2
clone_size: few
cdr3_length: 15
cdr3_nt: TGTGCCAGCAGCTTGGAGTTGGGAGTGGACTATGGCTACACCTTC
cdr3_aa: CASSLELGVDYGYTF

d_call: TRBD1
v_call: TRBV14
j_call: TRBJ1-1
clone_size: -
cdr3_length: 15
cdr3_nt: TGTGCCAGCAGCAGACGAACAGGGGGAAGTACTGAAGCTTTCTTT
cdr3_aa: CASSRRTGGSTEAFF

d_call: -
v_call: TRBV6-5
j_call: TRBJ1-3
clone_size: -
cdr3_length: 17
cdr3_nt: TGTGCCAGCAGTTACTCGAGTGGAGTAGGCTCTGGAAACACCATATATTTT
cdr3_aa: CASSYSSGVGSGNTIYF

d_call: -
v_call: TRBV12-3/TRBV12-4
j_call: TRBJ2-3
clone_size: -
cdr3_length: 14
cdr3_nt: TGTGCCAGCAGTTTCAGGCGGGACACAGATACGCAGTATTTT
cdr3_aa: CASSFRRDTDTQYF

d_call: TRBD1
v_call: TRBV3-1
j_call: TRBJ2-7
clone_size: few
cdr3_length: 15
cdr3_nt: TGTGCCAGCAGCCAAGGTTGGACAGGAGTCTACGAGCAGTACTTC
cdr3_aa: CASSQGWTGVYEQYF

d_call: TRBD1
v_call: TRBV7-8
j_call: TRBJ1-4
clone_size: -
cdr3_length: 15
cdr3_nt: TGTGCCAGCTCTGACAGGGGGCTGACTAATGAAAAACTGTTTTTT
cdr3_aa: CASSDRGLTNEKLFF

d_call: TRBD1
v_call: TRBV10-3
j_call: TRBJ2-3
clone_size: -
cdr3_length: 16
cdr3_nt: TGTGCCATCAGTGAGTCGGGACAGGGAGGCACAGATACGCAGTATTTT
cdr3_aa: CAISESGQGGTDTQYF

d_call: -
v_call: TRBV9
j_call: TRBJ1-3
clone_size: -
cdr3_length: 15
cdr3_nt: TGTGCCAGCAGCGTTGAAGGGGGAAGTGGAAACACCATATATTTT
cdr3_aa: CASSVEGGSGNTIYF

d_call: -
v_call: TRBV28
j_call: TRBJ1-1
clone_size: -
cdr3_length: 12
cdr3_nt: TGTGCCAGCAGCTTAGGACACGGTGAAGCTTTCTTT
cdr3_aa: CASSLGHGEAFF

d_call: TRBD1
v_call: TRBV5-1
j_call: TRBJ2-3
clone_size: -
cdr3_length: 16
cdr3_nt: TGCGCCAGCAGGCAACCGGGACAGGGGAGCGCAGATACGCAGTATTTT
cdr3_aa: CASRQPGQGSADTQYF

d_call: -
v_call: TRBV29-1
j_call: TRBJ1-1
clone_size: -
cdr3_length: 12
cdr3_nt: TGCAGCGTTGCCCGGGTTTACACTGAAGCTTTCTTT
cdr3_aa: CSVARVYTEAFF

d_call: -
v_call: TRBV29-1
j_call: TRBJ1-1
clone_size: -
cdr3_length: 11
cdr3_nt: TGCAGCGTTGGTCCCGGATTTGAAGCTTTCTTT
cdr3_aa: CSVGPGFEAFF

d_call: -
v_call: TRBV5-1
j_call: TRBJ1-2
clone_size: -
cdr3_length: 15
cdr3_nt: TGCGCCAGCGCAAACCCGGGGCAACAGGCGTCTGGCTACACCTTC
cdr3_aa: CASANPGQQASGYTF

d_call: TRBD2
v_call: TRBV20-1
j_call: TRBJ2-7
clone_size: few
cdr3_length: 16
cdr3_nt: TGCAGTGCTAGAGTTGCTAGCGGGGGGTTAACCTACGAGCAGTACTTC
cdr3_aa: CSARVASGGLTYEQYF

d_call: -
v_call: TRBV7-2
j_call: TRBJ2-7
clone_size: -
cdr3_length: 15
cdr3_nt: TGTGCCAGCAGCTTCGGCACGGTGAGCTCCTACGAGCAGTACTTC
cdr3_aa: CASSFGTVSSYEQYF

d_call: TRBD2
v_call: TRBV7-2
j_call: TRBJ2-5
clone_size: many
cdr3_length: 15
cdr3_nt: TGTGCCAGCAGCTTGAGCGGGGGGGCCGGAGAGACCCAGTACTTC
cdr3_aa: CASSLSGGAGETQYF

d_call: -
v_call: TRBV20-1
j_call: TRBJ2-5
clone_size: -
cdr3_length: 12
cdr3_nt: TGCAGTGCTAGAATTGGGGACTGGACCCAGTACTTC
cdr3_aa: CSARIGDWTQYF

d_call: TRBD1
v_call: TRBV6-6
j_call: TRBJ2-7
clone_size: many
cdr3_length: 15
cdr3_nt: TGTGCCAGCAGTTACGGGCAGGGGGCGGGCTACGAGCAGTACTTC
cdr3_aa: CASSYGQGAGYEQYF

d_call: TRBD1
v_call: TRBV11-2
j_call: TRBJ2-6
clone_size: -
cdr3_length: 20
cdr3_nt: TGTGCCAGCACCTATGGGACAGGGACGGGCGGATTCTCTGGGGCCAACGTCCTGACTTTC
cdr3_aa: CASTYGTGTGGFSGANVLTF

d_call: TRBD1
v_call: TRBV5-1
j_call: TRBJ2-1
clone_size: -
cdr3_length: 15
cdr3_nt: TGCGCCAGCAGCACCCCGGGACAGTCCTACAATGAGCAGTTCTTC
cdr3_aa: CASSTPGQSYNEQFF

d_call: -
v_call: TRBV12-3/TRBV12-4
j_call: TRBJ2-3
clone_size: few
cdr3_length: 16
cdr3_nt: TGTGCCAGCAGTCCGCGGACCCCGGGGGGCCCAGATACGCAGTATTTT
cdr3_aa: CASSPRTPGGPDTQYF

d_call: TRBD1
v_call: TRBV9
j_call: TRBJ1-1
clone_size: few
cdr3_length: 15
cdr3_nt: TGTGCCAGCAGCGCAGGACAGGGGGCGGATACTGAAGCTTTCTTT
cdr3_aa: CASSAGQGADTEAFF

d_call: TRBD2
v_call: TRBV24-1
j_call: TRBJ2-1
clone_size: -
cdr3_length: 13
cdr3_nt: TGTGCCACCAGTGTAGCGGGGGGGTTTGAGCAGTTCTTC
cdr3_aa: CATSVAGGFEQFF

d_call: -
v_call: TRBV10-3
j_call: TRBJ2-7
clone_size: -
cdr3_length: 14
cdr3_nt: TGTGCCATCAGTGACGGGAGTACCTCCTACGAGCAGTACTTC
cdr3_aa: CAISDGSTSYEQYF

d_call: -
v_call: TRBV7-9
j_call: TRBJ1-2
clone_size: -
cdr3_length: 12
cdr3_nt: TGTGCCAGCAGCTTTCTCCTGACGGGCTACACCTTC
cdr3_aa: CASSFLLTGYTF

d_call: -
v_call: TRBV29-1
j_call: TRBJ2-5
clone_size: few
cdr3_length: 10
cdr3_nt: TGCAGCGTTGCCGACGAGACCCAGTACTTC
cdr3_aa: CSVADETQYF

d_call: TRBD2
v_call: TRBV20-1
j_call: TRBJ2-7
clone_size: -
cdr3_length: 12
cdr3_nt: TGCAGTGCCCAGTTGGGGGGGGGCGAGCAGTACTTC
cdr3_aa: CSAQLGGGEQYF

d_call: -
v_call: TRBV7-8
j_call: TRBJ1-6
clone_size: few
cdr3_length: 18
cdr3_nt: TGTGCCAGCAGCCCAGGGGTCCTACGAAACTCCTATAATTCACCCCTCCACTTT
cdr3_aa: CASSPGVLRNSYNSPLHF

d_call: -
v_call: TRBV12-3/TRBV12-4
j_call: TRBJ1-2
clone_size: few
cdr3_length: 14
cdr3_nt: TGTGCCAGCAGTTTTCTTCCGAGTAGCTATGGCTACACCTTC
cdr3_aa: CASSFLPSSYGYTF

d_call: TRBD2
v_call: TRBV6-2/TRBV6-3
j_call: TRBJ2-5
clone_size: few
cdr3_length: 17
cdr3_nt: TGTGCCAGCAGTCCCTACGCAAGGACTAGCGGAGGGGAGACCCAGTACTTC
cdr3_aa: CASSPYARTSGGETQYF

d_call: -
v_call: TRBV27
j_call: TRBJ1-2
clone_size: -
cdr3_length: 13
cdr3_nt: TGTGCCAGCAGTTACGACAGGCTAAATGGCTACACCTTC
cdr3_aa: CASSYDRLNGYTF

d_call: -
v_call: TRBV28
j_call: TRBJ2-3
clone_size: -
cdr3_length: 10
cdr3_nt: TGTGCCAGCGGGTTCAATACGCAGTATTTT
cdr3_aa: CASGFNTQYF

d_call: -
v_call: TRBV12-3/TRBV12-4
j_call: TRBJ1-1
clone_size: -
cdr3_length: 13
cdr3_nt: TGTGCCAGCAGTACCCTGACCGACCTTGTAGCTTTCTTT
cdr3_aa: CASSTLTDLVAFF

d_call: -
v_call: TRBV7-9
j_call: TRBJ2-3
clone_size: -
cdr3_length: 14
cdr3_nt: TGTGCCAGCACCGAGGCCGGGAGAGCAGATACGCAGTATTTT
cdr3_aa: CASTEAGRADTQYF

d_call: -
v_call: TRBV7-9
j_call: TRBJ2-5
clone_size: -
cdr3_length: 16
cdr3_nt: TGTGCCAGCAGGTCCATAAGGGGGAGGCCCCAAGAGACCCAGTACTTC
cdr3_aa: CASRSIRGRPQETQYF

d_call: -
v_call: TRBV19
j_call: TRBJ2-4
clone_size: -
cdr3_length: 15
cdr3_nt: TGTGCCAGTAGTATACTTCCAATGGGCAAAAACATTCAGTACTTC
cdr3_aa: CASSILPMGKNIQYF

d_call: TRBD1
v_call: TRBV7-6
j_call: TRBJ1-2
clone_size: -
cdr3_length: 17
cdr3_nt: TGTGCCAGCAGCTCACTAAAACCGGGACAGGTTAACTATGGCTACACCTTC
cdr3_aa: CASSSLKPGQVNYGYTF

d_call: TRBD2
v_call: TRBV12-3/TRBV12-4
j_call: TRBJ2-1
clone_size: many
cdr3_length: 15
cdr3_nt: TGTGCCAGCAGGTTAGCGGGGGGTCGGGACAATGAGCAGTTCTTC
cdr3_aa: CASRLAGGRDNEQFF